These 5 T cell receptor beta chains share one sample of origin, sequenced in a study of T cells in Graves' hyperthyroidism and ophthalmopathy. TCR beta CDR3 region amplification was performed from RNA transcripts. TCR CDR3 regions were first amplified by RT-PCR with HTBI primers. One entry per CDR3 protein results from TCRdb running MiXCR on the multiplex PCR reads. The sample consists of 300,000 to 450,000 distinct CDR3 sequences, roughly 15% of them appearing once. Input material: blood. The source of these receptors is a woman under 40 with Graves' ophthalmopathy.

The sample holds many counts of this clonotype. This sequence joins TRBV20-1 and TRBJ2-3, with D possibly matching TRBD2 (5 bases). CDR3 size: 15 residues. From germline, CDR1 is DFQATT and CDR2 SNEGSKA (reference sequence). The germline V and J ends were trimmed by 3 bases and 2 bases, with 15 bases remaining between them. CDR3 nucleotides: TGCAGTGCTAGGTGGGCTAGTAGCGCCACAGATACGCAGTATTTT. It is translated as CSARWASSATDTQYF.

This clonotype has ten or more counts. The V call is TRBV9, the J call TRBJ2-2; D is perhaps TRBD2 (5 bases). V was clipped by 4 bases and J by 6 bases, with 16 bases between them. Germline V gene data show CDR1 as SGDLS and CDR2 as YYNGEE. The CDR3 has 15 amino acids. The CDR3 region has the DNA TGTGCCAGCAGCACGGGGATTTTTCGGGCCGGGGAGCTGTTTTTT. This codes for CASSTGIFRAGELFF.

This clonotype was seen many times. The chain is built from TRBV30 and TRBJ2-7, with 7 bases matching TRBD1. This CDR3 has 12 residues. CDR1 is GTSNPN, CDR2 SVGIG, per germline (reference sequence). The V gene end was trimmed by 4 bases and the J gene end by 1 base; junction bases not matched to a gene: 1. The CDR3 protein is CAWTGGSYEQYF. The CDR3 region has the DNA TGTGCCTGGACAGGGGGATCCTACGAGCAGTACTTC.

V gene TRBV6-5 combines with J gene TRBJ2-7; the D is unclear. Trimming stripped 1 base from V and 0 bases from J, with 10 bases between. The CDR3 covers 15 residues. Germline CDR1 MNHEY, CDR2 SVGAGI. CDR3 residues: CASSYFGSSSYEQYF. The DNA of the CDR3 is TGTGCCAGCAGTTACTTTGGCAGCAGCTCCTACGAGCAGTACTTC.

The chain is built from TRBV19 and TRBJ1-1; D not resolved. The CDR3 totals 14 residues. V was clipped by 7 bases and J by 0 bases, with 12 bases between them. Germline V lookup: CDR1 LNHDA, CDR2 SQIVND (reference sequence). In nucleotides, the CDR3 is TGTGCCAGTACTCCGACTGGGATGAACACTGAAGCTTTCTTT. Amino acid sequence: CASTPTGMNTEAFF. Based on the CDR3 plus reference TRBV19 and TRBJ1-1, the full variable domain is DGGITQSPKYLFRKEGQNVTLSCEQNLNHDAMYWYRQDPGQGLRLIYYSQIVNDFQKGDIAEGYSVSREKKESFPLTVTSAQKNPTAFYLCASTPTGMNTEAFFGQGTRLTVV.